This T cell receptor beta chain was captured by sequencing in a study of blood T cell repertoires in COVID-19. Study-wide background: PBMCs, B-cell-depleted T cells, or T cells provided the cDNA or gDNA that made up the material.

The study recruited people aged about 18 to 90 years across approximately 24 US areas. Which cohort a participant joined came from the clinical history participants gave. Authors' methods: Amplification of reference gene primers was used by the study to estimate nucleated cell counts. TCRdb keeps only in-frame clones here, not all; method: immunoSEQ multiplex PCR. That table gives V, J and clone size, and the DNA gave D and trimming. The sample shows about 250,000 clones, roughly 87% of them seen only once. This CDR3 is 15 amino acids long. The trim removed 5 bases at V and 1 base at J, leaving 3 bases unmatched. CDR1 is SGHVS, CDR2 FQNEAQ, per germline.

The clonotype originates from a woman aged 25 to 45 with acute COVID-19. This chain connects TRBV7-8 to TRBJ2-2; 8 bases align to TRBD2. The sample was PBMCs or T cells enriched from blood (not recorded which). Here the CDR3 reads CASSPSGGNTGELFF. The CDR3 bases are TGTGCCAGCAGCCCAAGCGGGGGGAACACCGGGGAGCTGTTTTTT. The complete variable domain, with remaining parts taken from reference TRBV7-8 and TRBJ2-2, reads GAGVSQSPRYKVAKRGQDVALRCDPISGHVSLFWYQQALGQGPEFLTYFQNEAQLDKSGLPSDRFFAERPEGSVSTLKIQRTQQEDSAVYLCASSPSGGNTGELFFGEGSRLTVL.